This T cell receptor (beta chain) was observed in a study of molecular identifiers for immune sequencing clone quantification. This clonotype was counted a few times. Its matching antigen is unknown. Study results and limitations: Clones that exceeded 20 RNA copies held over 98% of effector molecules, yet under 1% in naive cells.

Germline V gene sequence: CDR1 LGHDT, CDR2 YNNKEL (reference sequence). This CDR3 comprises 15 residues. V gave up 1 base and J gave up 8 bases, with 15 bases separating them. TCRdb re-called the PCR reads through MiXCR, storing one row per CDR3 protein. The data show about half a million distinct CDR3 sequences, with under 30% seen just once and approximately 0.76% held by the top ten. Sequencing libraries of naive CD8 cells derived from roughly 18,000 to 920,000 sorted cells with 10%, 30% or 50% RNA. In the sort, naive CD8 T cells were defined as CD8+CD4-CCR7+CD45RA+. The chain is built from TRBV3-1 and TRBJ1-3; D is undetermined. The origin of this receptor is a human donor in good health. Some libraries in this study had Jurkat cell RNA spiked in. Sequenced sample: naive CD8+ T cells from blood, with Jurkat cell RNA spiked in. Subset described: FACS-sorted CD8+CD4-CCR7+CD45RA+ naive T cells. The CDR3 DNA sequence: TGTGCCAGCAGCCAAGGCCACGGCCCGGGAGACACCATATATTTT. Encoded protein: CASSQGHGPGDTIYF.